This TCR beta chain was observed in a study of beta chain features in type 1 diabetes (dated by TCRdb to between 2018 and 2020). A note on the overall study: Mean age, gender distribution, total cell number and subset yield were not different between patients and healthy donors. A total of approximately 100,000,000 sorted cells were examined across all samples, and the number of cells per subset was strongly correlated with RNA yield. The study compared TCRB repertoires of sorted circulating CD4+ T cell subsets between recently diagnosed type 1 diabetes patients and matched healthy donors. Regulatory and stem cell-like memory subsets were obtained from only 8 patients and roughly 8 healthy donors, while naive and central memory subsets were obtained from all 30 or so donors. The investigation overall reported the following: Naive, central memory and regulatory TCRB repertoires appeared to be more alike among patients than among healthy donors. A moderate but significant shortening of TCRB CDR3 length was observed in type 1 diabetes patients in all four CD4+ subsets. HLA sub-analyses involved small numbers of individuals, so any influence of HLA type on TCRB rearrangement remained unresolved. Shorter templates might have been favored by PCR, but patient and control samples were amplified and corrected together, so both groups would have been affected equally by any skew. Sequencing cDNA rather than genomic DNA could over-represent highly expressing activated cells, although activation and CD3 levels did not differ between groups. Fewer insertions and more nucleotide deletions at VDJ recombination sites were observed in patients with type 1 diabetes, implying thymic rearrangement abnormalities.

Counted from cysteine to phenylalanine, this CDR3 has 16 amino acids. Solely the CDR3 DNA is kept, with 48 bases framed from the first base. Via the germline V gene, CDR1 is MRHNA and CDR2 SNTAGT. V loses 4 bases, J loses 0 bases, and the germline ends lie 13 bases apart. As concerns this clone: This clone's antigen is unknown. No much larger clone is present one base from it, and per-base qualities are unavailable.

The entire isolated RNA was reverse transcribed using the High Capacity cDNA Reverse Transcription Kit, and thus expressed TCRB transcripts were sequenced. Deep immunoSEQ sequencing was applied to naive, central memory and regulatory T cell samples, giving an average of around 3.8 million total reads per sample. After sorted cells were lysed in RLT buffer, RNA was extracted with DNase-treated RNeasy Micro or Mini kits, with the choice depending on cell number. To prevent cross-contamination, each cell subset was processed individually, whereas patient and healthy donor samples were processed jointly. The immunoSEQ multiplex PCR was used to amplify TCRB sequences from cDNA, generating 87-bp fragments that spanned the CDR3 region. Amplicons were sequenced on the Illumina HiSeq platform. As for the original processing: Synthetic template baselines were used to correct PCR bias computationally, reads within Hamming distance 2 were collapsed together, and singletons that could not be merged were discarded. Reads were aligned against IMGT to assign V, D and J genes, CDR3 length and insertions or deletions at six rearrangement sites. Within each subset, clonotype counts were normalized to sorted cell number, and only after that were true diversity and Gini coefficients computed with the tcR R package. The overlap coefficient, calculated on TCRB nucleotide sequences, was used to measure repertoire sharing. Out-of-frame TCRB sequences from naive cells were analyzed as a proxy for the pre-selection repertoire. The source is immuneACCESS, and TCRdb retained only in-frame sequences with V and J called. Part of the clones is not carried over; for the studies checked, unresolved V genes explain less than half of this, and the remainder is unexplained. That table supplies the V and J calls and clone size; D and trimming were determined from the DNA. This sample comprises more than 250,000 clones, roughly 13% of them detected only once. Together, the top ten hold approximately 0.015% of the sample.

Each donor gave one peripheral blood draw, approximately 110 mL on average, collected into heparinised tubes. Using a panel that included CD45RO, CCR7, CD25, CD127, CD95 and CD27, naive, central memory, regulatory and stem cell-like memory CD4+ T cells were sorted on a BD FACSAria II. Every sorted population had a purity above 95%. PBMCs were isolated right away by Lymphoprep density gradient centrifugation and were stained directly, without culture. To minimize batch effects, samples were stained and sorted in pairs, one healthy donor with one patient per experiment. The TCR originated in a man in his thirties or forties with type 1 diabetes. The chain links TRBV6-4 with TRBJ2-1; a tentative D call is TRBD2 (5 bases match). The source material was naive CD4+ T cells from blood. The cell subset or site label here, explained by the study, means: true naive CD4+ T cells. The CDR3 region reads CASSVLSGRSYNEQFF. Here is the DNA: TGTGCCAGCAGTGTGTTGAGCGGTCGCTCCTACAATGAGCAGTTCTTC.